This is a list of T cell receptor beta chains from one sample in a study of Graves' ophthalmopathy and Graves' hyperthyroidism. One entry per CDR3 protein results from TCRdb running MiXCR on the multiplex PCR reads. Among under 350,000 distinct CDR3 sequences, around a sixth were seen once, and the ten largest hold 12%. Sequenced material: peripheral blood. These TCRs come from an adult man with Graves' ophthalmopathy. The CDR3 runs from the conserved cysteine through the conserved F or W. The D gene is left open where the match is weak. The listing skips clone size in some rows; elsewhere it reads once, few, many or a size class.

>NA|TRBV30|11|many|TRBJ2-7
CAWSAQTFQYF
TGTGCCTGGAGTGCCCAGACTTTTCAGTACTTC
>TRBD2|TRBV6-5|17|many|TRBJ2-4
CASSYSSGTSGKNIQYF
TGTGCCAGCAGTTACTCGAGCGGGACTAGCGGGAAAAACATTCAGTACTTC
>NA|TRBV19|14|many|TRBJ2-7
CASSADGQIYEQYF
TGTGCCAGTAGTGCAGACGGACAGATCTACGAGCAGTACTTC
>NA|TRBV6-5|15|many|TRBJ1-5
CASSPIGRGFEPQHF
TGTGCCAGCAGTCCCATTGGCAGGGGTTTTGAGCCCCAGCATTTT
>NA|TRBV6-5|13|few|TRBJ1-2
CASSYTPREGYTF
TGTGCCAGCAGTTACACTCCGCGCGAGGGCTACACCTTC
>TRBD2|TRBV7-8|14|NA|TRBJ2-5
CASSSATSGSPQYF
TGTGCCAGCAGCTCCGCAACTAGCGGGAGTCCCCAGTACTTC
>NA|TRBV4-1|15|many|TRBJ2-7
CASSHQGAGAYEQYF
TGCGCCAGCAGCCACCAAGGCGCAGGGGCCTACGAGCAGTACTTC
>NA|TRBV19|15|many|TRBJ1-1
CASSSTRHSLLEAFF
TGTGCCAGTAGTAGTACTAGGCACTCCCTACTTGAAGCTTTCTTT
>NA|TRBV7-6|14|many|TRBJ1-3
CASSPGVIGNTIYF
TGTGCCAGCAGCCCCGGGGTCATCGGAAACACCATATATTTT
>NA|TRBV7-3|13|many|TRBJ2-2
CASSLVRTGELFF
TGTGCCAGCAGTTTGGTCCGGACCGGGGAGCTGTTTTTT
>NA|TRBV7-2|13|NA|TRBJ1-1
CASSFVESGEAFF
TGTGCCAGCAGCTTCGTGGAGTCGGGGGAAGCTTTCTTT
>NA|TRBV4-3|17|NA|TRBJ1-3
CASSQDVGYFSGNTIYF
TGCGCCAGCAGCCAAGATGTGGGGTACTTCTCTGGAAACACCATATATTTT
>NA|TRBV6-1|12|many|TRBJ1-2
CASSEPDYGYTF
TGTGCCAGCAGTGAACCGGACTATGGCTACACCTTC
>NA|TRBV5-6|12|many|TRBJ1-4
CASSPGGEKLFF
TGTGCCAGCAGCCCCGGGGGTGAAAAACTGTTTTTT
>NA|TRBV27|16|many|TRBJ2-7
CASSHLEGGSSYEQYF
TGTGCCAGCAGTCACTTGGAGGGGGGCAGCTCCTACGAGCAGTACTTC
>TRBD1|TRBV5-1|14|many|TRBJ1-2
CASRFGTEVYGYTF
TGCGCCAGCAGGTTTGGGACAGAAGTCTATGGCTACACCTTC
>TRBD1|TRBV28|13|NA|TRBJ1-2
CASSLQGAEGYTF
TGTGCCAGCAGTTTACAGGGGGCGGAGGGCTACACCTTC
>TRBD2|TRBV15|15|many|TRBJ2-2
CATRSAGANTGELFF
TGTGCCACCAGATCCGCGGGGGCGAACACCGGGGAGCTGTTTTTT
>TRBD2|TRBV28|15|NA|TRBJ2-5
CASRSSGGVSETQYF
TGTGCCAGCAGATCCAGCGGGGGCGTGTCAGAGACCCAGTACTTC
>NA|TRBV19|13|once|TRBJ1-5
CASSASLNQPQHF
TGTGCCAGTAGTGCCAGCCTCAATCAGCCCCAGCATTTT
>NA|TRBV5-1|14|many|TRBJ1-1
CASSLTEGYTEAFF
TGCGCCAGCAGCTTGACCGAGGGGTACACTGAAGCTTTCTTT
>NA|TRBV6-2/TRBV6-3|15|many|TRBJ2-4
CASSHRDYSKNIQYF
TGTGCCAGCAGCCACAGGGATTATTCCAAAAACATTCAGTACTTC
>NA|TRBV9|12|many|TRBJ2-2
CASSTAVGELFF
TGTGCCAGCAGCACCGCAGTCGGGGAGCTGTTTTTT
>NA|TRBV15|13|many|TRBJ2-7
CATSRFTGNEQYF
TGTGCCACCAGCAGGTTCACAGGGAACGAGCAGTACTTC
>NA|TRBV6-1|12|NA|TRBJ2-5
CASTDRRETQYF
TGTGCCAGCACCGACAGAAGGGAGACCCAGTACTTC
>TRBD1|TRBV28|15|once|TRBJ1-1
CASTSGGLASTEAFF
TGTGCCAGCACCTCAGGGGGCCTTGCTTCCACTGAAGCTTTCTTT
>NA|TRBV2|13|many|TRBJ1-2
CASSLGAGHGYTF
TGTGCCAGCAGTCTCGGGGCAGGGCATGGCTACACCTTC
>NA|TRBV12-3/TRBV12-4|13|NA|TRBJ2-7
CASSGRGWDEQYF
TGTGCCAGCAGTGGCAGGGGTTGGGACGAGCAGTACTTC
>TRBD1|TRBV6-7|20|many|TRBJ2-6
CASSYWGQARVRSGANVLTF
TGTGCCAGCAGTTACTGGGGACAGGCCCGCGTAAGGTCTGGGGCCAACGTCCTGACTTTC
>NA|TRBV6-1|13|NA|TRBJ1-2
CATTAFFSYGYTF
TGTGCCACGACAGCATTTTTTAGCTATGGCTACACCTTC
>TRBD2|TRBV11-1|18|many|TRBJ2-5
CASRPGRTSGGFEETQYF
TGTGCCAGCAGACCTGGGAGGACTAGCGGGGGGTTCGAAGAGACCCAGTACTTC
>TRBD1|TRBV20-1|14|many|TRBJ1-5
CSAPPGGSNQPQHF
TGCAGTGCTCCACCAGGGGGTAGCAATCAGCCCCAGCATTTT
>NA|TRBV4-1|14|many|TRBJ1-5
CASSQAGIDQPQHF
TGCGCCAGCAGCCAAGCAGGGATCGATCAGCCCCAGCATTTT
>TRBD1|TRBV12-5|17|many|TRBJ1-2
CASGLTGTGGPPYGYTF
TGTGCTAGTGGTTTGACCGGGACAGGGGGCCCTCCCTATGGCTACACCTTC
>NA|TRBV20-1|15|many|TRBJ2-5
CSARAQRAWSETQYF
TGCAGTGCTAGAGCCCAGCGGGCTTGGTCGGAGACCCAGTACTTC
>NA|TRBV29-1|16|many|TRBJ1-1
CSATPYWGRVNTEAFF
TGCAGCGCGACCCCGTATTGGGGCAGGGTAAACACTGAAGCTTTCTTT
>NA|TRBV20-1|15|once|TRBJ2-5
CSVPLSLGGAGTQYF
TGCAGTGTTCCCCTTTCCCTAGGAGGGGCCGGGACCCAGTACTTC
>TRBD2|TRBV6-5|15|many|TRBJ2-7
CASSLGRELSYEQYF
TGTGCCAGCAGTTTGGGGAGGGAATTGTCCTACGAGCAGTACTTC